Described below is a single T cell receptor beta chain sequence and its context. Its antigen is as yet unknown. Exclusion of a patient followed from autoimmune disease history or systemic immunosuppression. The data originate from a study of OX40 agonist ivuxolimab in advanced cancers. Study summary: Therapy given before enrollment (anti-PD-1, anti-PD-L1 or anti-CTLA-4) was allowed, and around 40% had some.

This table comes from immunoSEQ multiplex PCR, and its TCRdb copy is limited to in-frame clones, with some not included. The table shows tens of thousands of clones, with 65% to 85% occurring only once. Findings and limits, study-wide: In a subset of nonresponders, normalized T-cell clonal expansion was also low.

The sample here was CD4+ or CD8+ T cells sorted from blood, taken in a trial of the OX40 agonist ivuxolimab. The clonotype was recovered from an adult with an advanced solid tumor such as melanoma, head and neck, liver or kidney cancer.

CDR3 sequence reads: CASSGALNTEAFF. CDR3 bases: TGTGCCAGCAGCGGGGCCTTGAACACTGAAGCTTTCTTT. The gene calls are TRBV28 and TRBJ1-1; D perhaps matches TRBD1 (5 bases). V dropped 6 bases and J dropped 0 bases, with 8 bases sitting between them. Germline V gives CDR1 MDHEN, CDR2 SYDVKM. The CDR3 spans 13 residues.